Given below is one T cell receptor beta chain in context. Its antigen is currently unknown. The entry originates in a study of CXCR3-negative and CXCR3-positive naive CD8 T cells. General observations from the study: Relative to CXCR3-negative naive cells, CXCR3-positive naive cells had more hydrophobic TRB CDR3s. In both naive subsets diversity was comparably high, whereas memory CD8+ cells showed much lower diversity. Similar TRBV-TRBJ usage characterized naive CXCR3-negative and CXCR3-positive cells; memory cells differed.

The CDR3 covers 12 residues. CDR1 and CDR2 from the germline V gene are PRHDT and FYEKMQ (reference sequence). The libraries of TRB cDNA were constructed through 5' RACE using UMI labels. From its re-call of the 5' RACE reads, TCRdb lists each CDR3 protein once, without DNA. Recorded here are about 57,000 distinct CDR3 sequences; the top ten clones represent more than 0.5%. This sequence was found in a human donor in good health. Some clones in this sample may be carry-over from other donors' samples. The rearrangement uses TRBV13 and TRBJ1-2. Material: naive CXCR3+ CD8+ T cells from blood. The subset denotes: CD45RO-CCR7+CD27+CD95- naive CD8+ T cells expressing CXCR3 (TNR3+). CDR3 sequence: CASSFEGNGYTF. The full variable domain, in which reference TRBV13 and TRBJ1-2 provide the parts outside the CDR3, is AAGVIQSPRHLIKEKRETATLKCYPIPRHDTVYWYQQGPGQDPQFLISFYEKMQSDKGSIPDRFSAQQFSDYHSELNMSSLELGDSALYFCASSFEGNGYTFGSGTRLTVV.